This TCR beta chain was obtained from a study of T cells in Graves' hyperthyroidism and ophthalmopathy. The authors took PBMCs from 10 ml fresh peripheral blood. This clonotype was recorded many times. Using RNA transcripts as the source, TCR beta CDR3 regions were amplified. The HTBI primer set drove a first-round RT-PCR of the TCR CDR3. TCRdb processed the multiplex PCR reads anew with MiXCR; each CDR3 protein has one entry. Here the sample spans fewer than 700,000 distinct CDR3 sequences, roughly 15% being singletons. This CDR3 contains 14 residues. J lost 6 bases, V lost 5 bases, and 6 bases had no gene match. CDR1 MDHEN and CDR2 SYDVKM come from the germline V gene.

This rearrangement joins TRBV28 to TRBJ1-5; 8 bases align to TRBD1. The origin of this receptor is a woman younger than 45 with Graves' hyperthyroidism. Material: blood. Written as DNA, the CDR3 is TGTGCCAGCAGTCCCGACAGGGGAAGTCAGCCCCAGCATTTT. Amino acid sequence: CASSPDRGSQPQHF.